This T cell receptor (beta chain) was sequenced during a study of blood T cell repertoires in COVID-19 (dated by TCRdb to about 2020). Background for the entire study: Collaborator samples came from the United States, Italy and Spain and covered acute and convalescent phases of COVID-19. HLA class I and class II types, where available, came from metadata supplied by the sample provider rather than from assay-based typing. Samples were obtained from the ongoing ImmuneRACE study (first 160 participants) and from about 1,300 subjects provided by 6 global collaborators. The repertoires were released in a freely available public database intended as a resource for research on the immune response to SARS-CoV-2. A de-identified subject ID, COVID-19 status, age in years and sex were almost always included in the sample metadata. The prospective study material was composed of cDNA or gDNA derived from T cells, B-cell-depleted T cells, or PBMCs. The dataset comprised deeply sampled blood TCRbeta repertoires from subjects exposed to, actively infected with, or recovered from COVID-19. Beyond this particular receptor, the publication reports: The quantity of clinical and demographic metadata differed by source and by participant and was supplied without curation.

The count of this clone is one. Its cognate antigen has yet to be identified. No much larger clone exists at a distance of one base, and base qualities are not known. Enrolling through a virtual design, the prospective study's participants ranged in age from roughly 18 to 100 years and lived across 24 United States geographic areas. Cohort assignment in the prospective study relied on participant-reported clinical history from a screening survey and a study questionnaire. Recovered participants in ImmuneRACE Cohort 3 were defined by two consecutive negative NP/OP PCR tests, clearance by a healthcare professional, or resolution of symptoms. In the prospective study, whole blood, serum and a nasopharyngeal or oropharyngeal swab were collected from each participant by mobile phlebotomists. Additional blood draws and questionnaires over an approximately 2-month period could optionally be provided by prospective study participants. Prospective study blood samples were shipped either frozen or at room temperature before DNA extraction.

TCRbeta CDR3 regions were amplified from genomic DNA by means of the immunoSEQ Assay, a bias-controlled multiplex PCR. The original pipeline was this. The number of nucleated cells in each sample was estimated from the amplification of reference gene primers within the assay. Sequence reads were collapsed and filtered to measure the absolute abundance of every unique TCRbeta CDR3 rearrangement. For each sample, productive Simpson clonality was calculated as the square root of Simpson's diversity index over productive rearrangements. TCRdb's version of the immuneACCESS table is confined to in-frame rearrangements and falls short of the full clone set. An unresolved V gene accounts for under half of the shortfall where checked; the remainder is of unknown origin. Clonal size and the V and J genes are those of that table, whereas D and trimming came from the DNA. This sample is represented by about 350,000 clones; roughly 90% of them were singletons. The ten largest clonotypes hold 2.5% to 3% of the sample.

This sequence originates from a woman in her 30s who had recovered from COVID-19. The sample comprised PBMCs or T cells enriched from blood (not recorded which).

The CDR3 loop reads CASSLVWEDTEAFF. The nucleotide sequence is given as TGTGCCAGCAGCTTAGTCTGGGAGGACACTGAAGCTTTCTTT. The chain is assembled from TRBV7-2 and TRBJ1-1; too little of a D gene remains to name it. CDR3 length: 14 amino acids, cysteine to phenylalanine. The entry retains the CDR3 DNA only, 42 bases that are in frame from base 1. V gives up 1 base and J gives up 3 bases, and the segment between their germline ends measures 9 bases. The germline V gene provides CDR1 SGHTA and CDR2 FQGNSA.